The 20 T cell receptor beta chains listed next were all sequenced from one sample in a study of blood T cell repertoires in COVID-19. Data came from immunoSEQ multiplex PCR; TCRdb stores just in-frame clones and leaves some out. The table has roughly 60,000 clones, 75% to 85% seen once; the top ten hold more than 12%. What was sequenced was peripheral blood. All receptors come from a man aged 80 or over with acute or convalescent COVID-19.

The chain employs TRBV2 and TRBJ2-5; perhaps TRBD2 as D (6 bases). V gave up 4 bases and J gave up 3 bases, with 15 bases separating them. The germline V gene has CDR1 SNHLY and CDR2 FYNNEI. CDR3 size: 15 residues. The CDR3 DNA sequence: TGTGCCAGCAGTGTATCCCCCGGGGAGGAAGAGACCCAGTACTTC. This translates into CASSVSPGEEETQYF.

This clone has only one observation. The rearrangement joins TRBV3-1 (or the pseudogene TRBV3-2) to TRBJ2-5; a possible D gene is TRBD2 (6 bases). The germline V and J ends were trimmed by 0 bases and 3 bases, with 11 bases remaining between them. The length of the CDR3 is 15 residues. Germline values: CDR1 LGHDT, CDR2 YNNKEL (reference sequence). The CDR3 sequence: CASSQDGRGKETQYF. The CDR3 DNA sequence: TGTGCCAGCAGCCAAGACGGGAGAGGGAAAGAGACCCAGTACTTC.

This chain joins TRBV2 and TRBJ1-2; D perhaps matches TRBD1 (6 bases). V was pared by 3 bases and J by 5 bases, with 7 bases between. The length of the CDR3 is 12 residues. Germline CDR1 and CDR2: SNHLY and FYNNEI. This chain's CDR3 is CASSDRGYGYTF. CDR3 coding DNA: TGTGCCAGCAGTGATAGGGGGTATGGCTACACCTTC.

V is TRBV19 and J is TRBJ1-6; tentatively, D is TRBD1 (6 bases). Trimming took off 4 bases at V and 3 bases at J, with 7 bases between the two ends. The CDR3 extends over 14 amino acids. Germline V gene data show CDR1 as LNHDA and CDR2 as SQIVND (reference sequence). The CDR3 loop is CASSTGHYNSPLHF. The CDR3 DNA reads as TGTGCCAGTAGTACGGGACACTATAATTCACCCCTCCACTTT.

The chain combines TRBV5-6 with TRBJ2-5, with TRBD2 matching 13 bases. The CDR3 runs to 17 residues. Trimming at V came to 0 bases and at J to 4 bases, leaving 6 bases not matched to a gene. Germline-derived CDR1 and CDR2 are SGHDT and YYEEEE. This chain's CDR3 is CASSLVGTSGVGETQYF. CDR3 nucleotides: TGTGCCAGCAGCTTGGTGGGGACTAGCGGGGTCGGAGAGACCCAGTACTTC.

In its sample, this clone was seen a few times. The gene calls are TRBV9 and TRBJ2-3; D not resolved. This CDR3 has 16 amino acids. The V end was cut by 0 bases, the J end by 0 bases, with 11 bases between. Germline CDR1 is SGDLS and CDR2 is YYNGEE. The CDR3 DNA is TGTGCCAGCAGCGTAGTGTTCGGTACTAGCACAGATACGCAGTATTTT. It encodes CASSVVFGTSTDTQYF.

The CDR3 reads CASSEDSRPYGYTF. The CDR3 nucleotides read TGTGCCAGTAGTGAGGACAGCCGCCCCTATGGCTACACCTTC. This chain joins TRBV19 and TRBJ1-2, with D tentatively TRBD1 (6 bases). In germline, CDR1 is LNHDA, CDR2 SQIVND (reference sequence). CDR3 length: 14 residues. V was trimmed by 5 bases and J by 4 bases, leaving 14 bases between them.

The chain links TRBV12-5 to TRBJ2-1; no clear D. Germline V lookup: CDR1 LGHNT, CDR2 FRNRAP. Trimming removed 3 bases from V and 5 bases from J, with 17 bases in between. This CDR3 is built from 16 residues. CDR3 in DNA: TGTGCTAGTGGTTTCCCAGACATCTTCCTTAACAATGAGCAGTTCTTC. Its protein is CASGFPDIFLNNEQFF.

This clone appeared a single time. The gene calls are TRBV9 and TRBJ1-4; perhaps TRBD1 as D (5 bases). The CDR3 is 14 amino acids. The V end lost 4 bases, the J end lost 7 bases, and 14 bases lay between the germline ends. CDR1 is SGDLS and CDR2 is YYNGEE in the germline V gene. The CDR3 here is CASSPDQGGEKLFF. In DNA, the CDR3 is TGTGCCAGCAGCCCAGACCAGGGAGGTGAAAAACTGTTTTTT.

This chain joins TRBV30 and TRBJ1-1, with TRBD1 as a possible D gene (6 bases). CDR1 and CDR2 (germline): GTSNPN, SVGIG (reference sequence). V was shortened by 4 bases and J by 0 bases, with 18 bases between the two germline ends. CDR3 length equals 16 residues. The CDR3 here is CAWKSRGNYLNTEAFF. In DNA form, the CDR3 reads TGTGCCTGGAAATCGAGGGGGAACTATTTGAACACTGAAGCTTTCTTT.

The chain is built from TRBV5-1 and TRBJ1-1; 7 bases map to TRBD1. The CDR3 is made up of 13 amino acids. The germline V gene has CDR1 SGHRS and CDR2 YFSETQ. V was clipped by 0 bases and J by 4 bases; unmatched bases: 0. CDR3 nucleotides: TGCGCCAGCAGCTTGGACAGGGGCACTGAAGCTTTCTTT. As protein: CASSLDRGTEAFF.

This chain joins TRBV27 and TRBJ2-1; D is perhaps TRBD2 (7 bases). V dropped 5 bases and J dropped 7 bases, with 15 bases sitting between them. The CDR3 consists of 14 residues. The germline CDR1 and CDR2 sequences are MNHEY and SMNVEV (reference sequence). DNA for the CDR3: TGTGCCAGCAGTCCTGGGGGGGCGGGTAATGAGCAGTTCTTC. Translating it yields CASSPGGAGNEQFF.

This clone appeared a single time. V gene TRBV3-1 (or the pseudogene TRBV3-2) combines with J gene TRBJ1-1; 10 bases map to TRBD1. Germline V gives CDR1 LGHDT, CDR2 YNNKEL (reference sequence). The CDR3 runs to 20 residues. The junction had 21 bases not matched to a gene; V was cut back by 6 bases and J by 2 bases. CDR3: CASSHRGQGRRGASNTEAFF. The CDR3, as DNA: TGTGCCAGCAGTCACCGGGGACAGGGGAGAAGAGGGGCCTCCAACACTGAAGCTTTCTTT.

V gene TRBV5-1 combines with J gene TRBJ2-3; tentatively, D is TRBD1 (5 bases). CDR3 length: 16 amino acids. From germline, CDR1 is SGHRS and CDR2 YFSETQ. Trimming removed 4 bases from V and 0 bases from J, with 15 bases in between. The CDR3 protein is CASSIRARASTDTQYF. CDR3 bases: TGCGCCAGCAGCATCCGGGCCAGGGCTAGCACAGATACGCAGTATTTT.

The chain couples TRBV6-5 to TRBJ1-5; no clear D gene. The CDR3 covers 14 residues. Germline CDR1 is MNHEY and CDR2 is SVGAGI. The V gene lost 2 bases and the J gene lost 4 bases, with 9 bases spanning the gap. In DNA, the CDR3 is TGTGCCAGCAGTTACCGCCGCGGGAATCAGCCCCAGCATTTT. Translation: CASSYRRGNQPQHF.

CDR3 bases: TGTGCCAGCAGCTCCCCCTCAGGGGGCAGCTCCTACGAGCAGTACTTC. This gives the protein CASSSPSGGSSYEQYF. This chain uses TRBV5-6 with TRBJ2-7; 8 bases match TRBD1. Germline CDR1 and CDR2: SGHDT and YYEEEE. J lost 0 bases, V lost 3 bases, and 8 bases had no gene match. This CDR3 is 16 amino acids long.

The rearrangement uses TRBV2 and TRBJ1-1; D not resolved. The CDR3 is 13 residues long. CDR1 is SNHLY, CDR2 FYNNEI, per germline. V was shortened by 1 base and J by 2 bases, with 5 bases between the two germline ends. CDR3 loop: CASSEESNTEAFF. In nucleotides, the CDR3 is TGTGCCAGCAGTGAAGAGAGTAACACTGAAGCTTTCTTT. Together with reference TRBV2 and TRBJ1-1, the CDR3 gives the full variable domain: EPEVTQTPSHQVTQMGQEVILRCVPISNHLYFYWYRQILGQKVEFLVSFYNNEISEKSEIFDDQFSVERPDGSNFTLKIRSTKLEDSAMYFCASSEESNTEAFFGQGTRLTVV.

The chain carries TRBV4-1 and TRBJ2-3; 7 nucleotides agree with TRBD2. This CDR3 region has 16 residues. Germline values: CDR1 MGHRA, CDR2 YSYEKL. With 0 bases clipped from V and 1 base from J, the junction kept 4 bases outside the gene matches. The DNA for the CDR3 is TGCGCCAGCAGCCAAGAAAGGGCGGGGGGCACAGATACGCAGTATTTT. Protein: CASSQERAGGTDTQYF.

The V call is TRBV27, the J call TRBJ2-1; 8 bases agree with TRBD2. CDR1 is MNHEY, CDR2 SMNVEV, per germline (reference sequence). The CDR3 consists of 15 residues. Trimming removed 5 bases from V and 5 bases from J; junction bases left unmatched: 8. CDR3 DNA: TGTGCCAGCAGTCCCTACCGGGGGGGCGACAATGAGCAGTTCTTC. Its protein product is CASSPYRGGDNEQFF.

The rearrangement links TRBV2 to TRBJ2-5, with D possibly being TRBD2 (5 bases). The CDR3 has 13 residues. Trimming removed 4 bases at V and 5 bases at J, with 11 bases between. From germline, CDR1 is SNHLY and CDR2 FYNNEI. CDR3 in amino acids: CASSGRGGETQYF. The CDR3 DNA reads TGTGCCAGCAGTGGTCGGGGTGGGGAGACCCAGTACTTC.